Below are 7 T cell receptor beta chains sequenced from a single sample in a study of blood T cell repertoires in COVID-19. Sequencing used immunoSEQ multiplex PCR; TCRdb keeps in-frame clones, though not all of them. The data contain 53,000 or so clones, approximately 90% of them singletons. The sequencing input was peripheral blood. All receptors come from a man aged 35 to 55 with acute or convalescent COVID-19.

This clone came up once. The genes are TRBV6-1 and TRBJ1-2; D possibly corresponds to TRBD1 (5 bases). Germline V CDR1 and CDR2: MNHNS, SASEGT. V was shortened by 1 base and J by 5 bases, with 11 bases between the two germline ends. The CDR3 extends over 14 amino acids. The CDR3 nucleotides read TGTGCCAGCAGTGAAGGGCAGGGATTATATGGCTACACCTTC. Its protein is CASSEGQGLYGYTF.

This clone was seen a handful of times. The chain combines TRBV10-1 with TRBJ2-1, with 7 bases aligning to TRBD1. The CDR3 is 15 amino acids. Germline V lookup: CDR1 WNHNN, CDR2 SYGVQD (reference sequence). V lost 2 bases to trimming and J lost 1 base; unmatched junction nucleotides: 2. The CDR3 nucleotides read TGCGCCAGCAGTGAGGACAGGGAATCCTACAATGAGCAGTTCTTC. Residues: CASSEDRESYNEQFF.

This chain joins TRBV7-2 and TRBJ2-4; TRBD2 agrees at 15 bases. The junction had 3 bases not matched to a gene; V was cut back by 5 bases and J by 10 bases. The CDR3 runs to 14 residues. Germline V gene lookup returns CDR1 SGHTA and CDR2 FQGNSA. This CDR3 is CASSIGLAGGIQYF. CDR3 nucleotides: TGTGCCAGCAGCATCGGACTAGCGGGAGGGATTCAGTACTTC.

The chain carries TRBV5-1 and TRBJ1-1; unclear D gene. Germline V lookup: CDR1 SGHRS, CDR2 YFSETQ. This CDR3 is built from 13 residues. Trimming took off 0 bases at V and 4 bases at J, with 7 bases between the two ends. CDR3 coding DNA: TGCGCCAGCAGCTTGGATCCAGTCACTGAAGCTTTCTTT. This sequence encodes CASSLDPVTEAFF.

The chain joins TRBV3-1 (or the pseudogene TRBV3-2) to TRBJ1-3; the D gene is possibly TRBD1 (6 bases). Germline loops: CDR1 LGHDT, CDR2 YNNKEL (reference sequence). The CDR3 consists of 13 residues. V was trimmed by 11 bases and J by 0 bases, leaving 11 bases between them. The CDR3 sequence: CAARGSSGNTIYF. The CDR3 region has the DNA TGTGCCGCTAGGGGGAGCTCTGGAAACACCATATATTTT.

CDR3 sequence: CASSPAGLADNEQFF. The CDR3 DNA reads TGTGCCAGCAGCCCCGCGGGACTAGCGGACAATGAGCAGTTCTTC. The gene calls are TRBV11-2 and TRBJ2-1, with TRBD2 identical over 11 bases. The CDR3 extends over 15 amino acids. The germline gives CDR1 SGHAT, CDR2 FQNNGV. After removal of 5 bases from V and 5 bases from J, the junction contained 5 bases not matched to a gene.

The CDR3 nucleotides read TGTGCCAGCAGCTTAGTCATGTCGCCCGGGGAGCAGTTCTTC. Its translation is CASSLVMSPGEQFF. The chain joins TRBV7-2 to TRBJ2-1, with unresolved D. CDR3 length: 14 residues. V lost 1 base, J lost 10 bases, and 14 bases lay in between. The V gene's germline CDR1 is SGHTA and CDR2 FQGNSA. Combining the CDR3 with reference TRBV7-2 and TRBJ2-1 gives the whole variable domain GAGVSQSPSNKVTEKGKDVELRCDPISGHTALYWYRQSLGQGLEFLIYFQGNSAPDKSGLPSDRFSAERTGGSVSTLTIQRTQQEDSAVYLCASSLVMSPGEQFFGPGTRLTVL.